The rows below give T cell receptor beta chains drawn from one sample of a study of identical twins. TCRdb itself ran the 5' RACE reads through MiXCR, one entry per CDR3 protein. The sample has approximately 490,000 distinct CDR3 sequences, about a fifth seen once; the top ten hold roughly 0.5%. The same data also contributed to another study, on yellow fever vaccine responses in identical twins.

Input material: CD4+ T cells sorted from blood. The receptor set was obtained from a woman between 18 and 29 years old in good health. Both conserved end residues are part of each CDR3. A D gene is named only where the DNA matches it firmly. Clone sizes are given selectively: once, few, many, or a class where the clone is expanded.

j_gene: TRBJ2-1
v_gene: TRBV6-2/TRBV6-3
d_gene: -
len: 15
abundance: few
CDR3aa: CASSFLVSSYNEQFF
CDR3nt: TGTGCCAGCAGTTTTCTCGTCAGCTCCTACAATGAGCAGTTCTTC

j_gene: TRBJ1-6
v_gene: TRBV5-5
d_gene: -
len: 13
abundance: -
CDR3aa: CASSLAGHSPLHF
CDR3nt: TGTGCCAGCAGCTTGGCCGGGCATTCACCCCTCCACTTT

j_gene: TRBJ2-1
v_gene: TRBV6-5
d_gene: TRBD2
len: 19
abundance: -
CDR3aa: CASSLRTSGSIEEYNEQFF
CDR3nt: TGTGCCAGCAGTTTACGGACTAGCGGGAGCATTGAGGAGTACAATGAGCAGTTCTTC

j_gene: TRBJ2-2
v_gene: TRBV12-3/TRBV12-4
d_gene: TRBD2
len: 15
abundance: few
CDR3aa: CASSYPAGGTGELFF
CDR3nt: TGTGCCAGCAGTTACCCAGCGGGGGGCACCGGGGAGCTGTTTTTT

j_gene: TRBJ1-4
v_gene: TRBV18
d_gene: -
len: 15
abundance: once
CDR3aa: CASSPLGQPNEKLFF
CDR3nt: TGTGCCAGCTCACCTCTCGGACAACCTAATGAAAAACTGTTTTTT

j_gene: TRBJ1-1
v_gene: TRBV3-1
d_gene: -
len: 13
abundance: -
CDR3aa: CASSQDHQAGAFF
CDR3nt: TGTGCCAGCAGCCAAGATCATCAGGCCGGAGCTTTCTTT

j_gene: TRBJ2-5
v_gene: TRBV3-1
d_gene: -
len: 14
abundance: few
CDR3aa: CASSQDVSQETQYF
CDR3nt: TGTGCCAGCAGCCAAGATGTGTCTCAAGAGACCCAGTACTTC

j_gene: TRBJ2-7
v_gene: TRBV18
d_gene: TRBD1
len: 16
abundance: -
CDR3aa: CASSRRGDRRSYEQYF
CDR3nt: TGTGCCAGCTCCCGCAGGGGGGACAGGAGGTCCTACGAGCAGTACTTC

j_gene: TRBJ2-7
v_gene: TRBV7-9
d_gene: -
len: 14
abundance: -
CDR3aa: CASSLVAHSYEQYF
CDR3nt: TGTGCCAGCAGCTTAGTCGCACACTCCTACGAGCAGTACTTC

j_gene: TRBJ2-7
v_gene: TRBV4-1
d_gene: -
len: 14
abundance: -
CDR3aa: CASSQDSITYEQYF
CDR3nt: TGCGCCAGCAGCCAAGACAGTATAACCTACGAGCAGTACTTC

j_gene: TRBJ1-1
v_gene: TRBV20-1
d_gene: -
len: 12
abundance: -
CDR3aa: CSARPNQGKAFF
CDR3nt: TGCAGTGCTAGGCCTAATCAGGGGAAAGCTTTCTTT

j_gene: TRBJ1-5
v_gene: TRBV25-1
d_gene: -
len: 14
abundance: -
CDR3aa: CASSGYEGNQPQHF
CDR3nt: TGTGCCAGCTCCGGCTACGAGGGCAATCAGCCCCAGCATTTT

j_gene: TRBJ2-3
v_gene: TRBV11-2
d_gene: TRBD1
len: 17
abundance: -
CDR3aa: CASSLLNRDRGTDTQYF
CDR3nt: TGTGCCAGCAGCTTATTGAACCGGGACAGGGGCACAGATACGCAGTATTTT

j_gene: TRBJ1-4
v_gene: TRBV12-3/TRBV12-4
d_gene: TRBD1
len: 14
abundance: few
CDR3aa: CASSERQGNEKLFF
CDR3nt: TGTGCCAGCAGTGAACGACAGGGAAATGAAAAACTGTTTTTT

j_gene: TRBJ2-7
v_gene: TRBV4-2
d_gene: -
len: 15
abundance: -
CDR3aa: CASSRTGSETYEQYF
CDR3nt: TGTGCCAGCAGCCGGACCGGGAGCGAAACCTACGAGCAGTACTTC

j_gene: TRBJ1-1
v_gene: TRBV12-3/TRBV12-4
d_gene: -
len: 14
abundance: few
CDR3aa: CASSLRADGTEAFF
CDR3nt: TGTGCCAGCAGTTTAAGGGCTGATGGGACTGAAGCTTTCTTT

j_gene: TRBJ1-1
v_gene: TRBV18
d_gene: TRBD1
len: 16
abundance: -
CDR3aa: CASSPLDRVLSTEAFF
CDR3nt: TGTGCCAGCTCACCCCTGGACAGGGTCTTGAGCACTGAAGCTTTCTTT

j_gene: TRBJ2-1
v_gene: TRBV24-1
d_gene: TRBD2
len: 17
abundance: few
CDR3aa: CATSDPGGPGLAHEQFF
CDR3nt: TGTGCCACCAGTGATCCAGGGGGTCCGGGACTAGCGCATGAGCAGTTCTTC

j_gene: TRBJ2-7
v_gene: TRBV15
d_gene: TRBD2
len: 19
abundance: few
CDR3aa: CATSSAGTSGKVGLYEQYF
CDR3nt: TGTGCCACCAGCAGCGCCGGGACTAGCGGGAAGGTAGGCCTCTACGAGCAGTACTTC

j_gene: TRBJ2-1
v_gene: TRBV7-2
d_gene: TRBD2
len: 16
abundance: -
CDR3aa: CASSLFGTSGGNEQFF
CDR3nt: TGTGCCAGCAGCTTATTTGGGACTAGCGGGGGCAATGAGCAGTTCTTC

j_gene: TRBJ2-5
v_gene: TRBV7-2
d_gene: TRBD2
len: 16
abundance: -
CDR3aa: CASSWIAGGTPETQYF
CDR3nt: TGTGCCAGCAGCTGGATAGCGGGAGGGACACCAGAGACCCAGTACTTC

j_gene: TRBJ2-2
v_gene: TRBV10-3
d_gene: -
len: 12
abundance: -
CDR3aa: CAIRRNTGELFF
CDR3nt: TGTGCCATCCGAAGGAACACCGGGGAGCTGTTTTTT

j_gene: TRBJ2-3
v_gene: TRBV5-5
d_gene: TRBD1
len: 16
abundance: -
CDR3aa: CASSFGQGANTDTQYF
CDR3nt: TGTGCCAGCAGCTTCGGACAGGGGGCGAACACAGATACGCAGTATTTT

j_gene: TRBJ1-5
v_gene: TRBV5-6
d_gene: TRBD1
len: 16
abundance: few
CDR3aa: CASSFTMAQGDQPQHF
CDR3nt: TGTGCCAGCAGCTTCACCATGGCGCAGGGGGATCAGCCCCAGCATTTT

j_gene: TRBJ2-3
v_gene: TRBV5-6
d_gene: TRBD2
len: 16
abundance: -
CDR3aa: CPSSRGRREHTDTQYF
CDR3nt: TGTCCCAGCAGCAGAGGAAGGCGGGAGCACACAGATACGCAGTATTTT

j_gene: TRBJ2-4
v_gene: TRBV5-5
d_gene: TRBD2
len: 16
abundance: -
CDR3aa: CASSQDPPGLRGIQYF
CDR3nt: TGTGCCAGCAGCCAGGACCCGCCGGGACTAAGAGGCATTCAGTACTTC

j_gene: TRBJ2-3
v_gene: TRBV4-1
d_gene: -
len: 14
abundance: -
CDR3aa: CASSHPRTLRTQYF
CDR3nt: TGCGCCAGCAGCCACCCAAGGACTCTTCGTACGCAGTATTTT

j_gene: TRBJ2-1
v_gene: TRBV11-1
d_gene: TRBD2
len: 19
abundance: -
CDR3aa: CASSLAGLAALSSYNEQFF
CDR3nt: TGTGCCAGCAGCTTAGCGGGACTAGCGGCATTGAGCTCCTACAATGAGCAGTTCTTC

j_gene: TRBJ2-2
v_gene: TRBV27
d_gene: TRBD1
len: 17
abundance: once
CDR3aa: CASSLARGRPLTGELFF
CDR3nt: TGTGCCAGCAGTTTGGCCAGGGGGCGACCGCTGACCGGGGAGCTGTTTTTT

j_gene: TRBJ2-1
v_gene: TRBV20-1
d_gene: -
len: 14
abundance: -
CDR3aa: CSARSGGGYNEQFF
CDR3nt: TGCAGTGCTAGATCCGGGGGCGGATACAATGAGCAGTTCTTC

j_gene: TRBJ2-7
v_gene: TRBV13
d_gene: TRBD1
len: 16
abundance: -
CDR3aa: CASSTVRDRDAYEQYF
CDR3nt: TGTGCCAGCAGCACCGTCCGGGACAGGGACGCCTACGAGCAGTACTTC

j_gene: TRBJ2-1
v_gene: TRBV5-1
d_gene: -
len: 17
abundance: few
CDR3aa: CASSLGWVASSYNEQFF
CDR3nt: TGCGCCAGCAGCTTGGGGTGGGTAGCGAGCTCCTACAATGAGCAGTTCTTC

j_gene: TRBJ1-5
v_gene: TRBV6-5
d_gene: TRBD1
len: 14
abundance: few
CDR3aa: CASSYWTGDQPQHF
CDR3nt: TGTGCCAGCAGTTACTGGACAGGGGATCAGCCCCAGCATTTT

j_gene: TRBJ2-1
v_gene: TRBV7-9
d_gene: -
len: 14
abundance: -
CDR3aa: CASSSGVTTNEQFF
CDR3nt: TGTGCCAGCAGCTCAGGGGTTACGACAAATGAGCAGTTCTTC

j_gene: TRBJ2-5
v_gene: TRBV5-6
d_gene: -
len: 14
abundance: -
CDR3aa: CASSRPTGKETQYF
CDR3nt: TGTGCCAGCAGCCGGCCCACAGGGAAAGAGACCCAGTACTTC

j_gene: TRBJ2-2
v_gene: TRBV28
d_gene: -
len: 13
abundance: -
CDR3aa: CASSLPPTGELFF
CDR3nt: TGTGCCAGCAGCCTCCCCCCGACCGGGGAGCTGTTTTTT

j_gene: TRBJ2-5
v_gene: TRBV20-1
d_gene: TRBD2
len: 16
abundance: few
CDR3aa: CSARGAGEREGKTQYF
CDR3nt: TGCAGTGCTAGAGGGGCGGGGGAGCGGGAAGGGAAGACCCAGTACTTC

j_gene: TRBJ2-1
v_gene: TRBV29-1
d_gene: -
len: 12
abundance: few
CDR3aa: CSVLTSINEQFF
CDR3nt: TGCAGCGTTCTAACTAGCATCAATGAGCAGTTCTTC